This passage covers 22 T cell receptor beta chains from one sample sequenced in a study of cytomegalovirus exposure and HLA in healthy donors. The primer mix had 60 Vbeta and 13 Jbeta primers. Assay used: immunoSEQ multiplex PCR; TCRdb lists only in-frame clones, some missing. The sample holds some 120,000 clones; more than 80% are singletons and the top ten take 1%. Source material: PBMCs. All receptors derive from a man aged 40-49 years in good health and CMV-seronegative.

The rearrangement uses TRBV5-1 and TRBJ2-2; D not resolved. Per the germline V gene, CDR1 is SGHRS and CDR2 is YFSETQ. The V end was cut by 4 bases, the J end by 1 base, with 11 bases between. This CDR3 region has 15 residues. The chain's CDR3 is CASSPDMGNTGELFF. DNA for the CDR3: TGCGCCAGCAGCCCAGACATGGGGAACACCGGGGAGCTGTTTTTT.

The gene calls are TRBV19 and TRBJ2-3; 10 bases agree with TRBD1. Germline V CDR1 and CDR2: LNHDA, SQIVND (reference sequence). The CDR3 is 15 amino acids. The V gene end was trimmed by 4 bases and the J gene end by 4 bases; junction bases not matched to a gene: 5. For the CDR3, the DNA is TGTGCCAGTAGTACCGGGACAGGGGTGGCAGATACGCAGTATTTT. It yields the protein CASSTGTGVADTQYF. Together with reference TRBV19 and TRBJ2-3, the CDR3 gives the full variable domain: DGGITQSPKYLFRKEGQNVTLSCEQNLNHDAMYWYRQDPGQGLRLIYYSQIVNDFQKGDIAEGYSVSREKKESFPLTVTSAQKNPTAFYLCASSTGTGVADTQYFGPGTRLTVL.

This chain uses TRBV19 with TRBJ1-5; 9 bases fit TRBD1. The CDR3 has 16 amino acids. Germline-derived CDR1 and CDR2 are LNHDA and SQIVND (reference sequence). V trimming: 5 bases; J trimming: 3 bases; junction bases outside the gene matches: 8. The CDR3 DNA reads TGTGCCAGTAGTCCCCGGGACAGGGCCTACAATCAGCCCCAGCATTTT. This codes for CASSPRDRAYNQPQHF.

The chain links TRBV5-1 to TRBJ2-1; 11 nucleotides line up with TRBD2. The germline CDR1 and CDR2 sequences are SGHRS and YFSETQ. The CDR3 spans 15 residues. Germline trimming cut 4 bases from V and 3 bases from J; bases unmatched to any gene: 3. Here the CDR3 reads CASSPLAGDYNEQFF. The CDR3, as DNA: TGCGCCAGCAGCCCACTAGCGGGAGACTACAATGAGCAGTTCTTC.

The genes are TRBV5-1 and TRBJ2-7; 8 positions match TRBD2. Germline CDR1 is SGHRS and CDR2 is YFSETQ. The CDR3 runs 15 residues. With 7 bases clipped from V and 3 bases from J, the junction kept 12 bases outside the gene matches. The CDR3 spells CASSFSGAAYYEQYF. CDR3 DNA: TGCGCCAGCTCGTTTAGCGGGGCGGCTTACTACGAGCAGTACTTC. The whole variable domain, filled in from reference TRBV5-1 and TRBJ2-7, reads KAGVTQTPRYLIKTRGQQVTLSCSPISGHRSVSWYQQTPGQGLQFLFEYFSETQRNKGNFPGRFSGRQFSNSRSEMNVSTLELGDSALYLCASSFSGAAYYEQYFGPGTRLTVT.

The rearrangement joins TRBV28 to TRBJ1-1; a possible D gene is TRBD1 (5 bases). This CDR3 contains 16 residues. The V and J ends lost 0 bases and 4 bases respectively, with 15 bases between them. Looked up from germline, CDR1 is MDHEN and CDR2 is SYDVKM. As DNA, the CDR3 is TGTGCCAGCAGTTTATGGAGACAGACAATCCTCACTGAAGCTTTCTTT. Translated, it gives CASSLWRQTILTEAFF.

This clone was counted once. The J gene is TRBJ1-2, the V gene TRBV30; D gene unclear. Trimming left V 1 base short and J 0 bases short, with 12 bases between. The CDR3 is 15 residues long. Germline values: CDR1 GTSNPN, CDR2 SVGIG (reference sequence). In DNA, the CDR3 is TGTGCCTGGAGTGCCGGGTGGCTAGCTAACTATGGCTACACCTTC. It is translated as CAWSAGWLANYGYTF.

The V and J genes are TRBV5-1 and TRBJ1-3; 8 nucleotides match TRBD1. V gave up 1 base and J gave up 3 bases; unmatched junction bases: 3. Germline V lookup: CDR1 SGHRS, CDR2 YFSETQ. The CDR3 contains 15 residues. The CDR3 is CASSLQGASGNTIYF. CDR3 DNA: TGCGCCAGCAGCTTGCAGGGGGCAAGTGGAAACACCATATATTTT.

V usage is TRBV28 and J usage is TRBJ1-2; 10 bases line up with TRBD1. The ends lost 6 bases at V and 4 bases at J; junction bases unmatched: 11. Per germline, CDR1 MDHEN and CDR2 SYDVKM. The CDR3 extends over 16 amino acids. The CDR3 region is CASREITGQGIYGYTF. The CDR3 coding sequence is TGTGCCAGCAGGGAAATTACGGGACAGGGGATCTATGGCTACACCTTC.

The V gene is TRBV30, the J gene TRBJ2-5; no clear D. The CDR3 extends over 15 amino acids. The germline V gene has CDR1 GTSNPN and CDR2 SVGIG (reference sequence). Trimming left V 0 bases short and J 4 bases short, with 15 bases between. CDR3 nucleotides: TGTGCCTGGAGTGTACCGACCCTAGGCAGAGAGACCCAGTACTTC. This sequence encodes CAWSVPTLGRETQYF.

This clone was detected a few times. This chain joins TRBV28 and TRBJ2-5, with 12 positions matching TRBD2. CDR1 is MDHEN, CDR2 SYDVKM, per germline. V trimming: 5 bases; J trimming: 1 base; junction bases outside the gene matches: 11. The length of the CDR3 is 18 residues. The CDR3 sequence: CASSLGLAGIYRQETQYF. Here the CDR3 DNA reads TGTGCCAGCAGTCTCGGACTAGCGGGGATATACCGCCAAGAGACCCAGTACTTC.

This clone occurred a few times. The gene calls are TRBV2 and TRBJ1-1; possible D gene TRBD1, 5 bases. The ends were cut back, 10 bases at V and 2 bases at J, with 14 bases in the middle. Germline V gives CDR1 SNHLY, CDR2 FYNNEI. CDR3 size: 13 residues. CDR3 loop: CATKGTGNTEAFF. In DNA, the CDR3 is TGTGCCACTAAAGGTACAGGTAACACTGAAGCTTTCTTT.

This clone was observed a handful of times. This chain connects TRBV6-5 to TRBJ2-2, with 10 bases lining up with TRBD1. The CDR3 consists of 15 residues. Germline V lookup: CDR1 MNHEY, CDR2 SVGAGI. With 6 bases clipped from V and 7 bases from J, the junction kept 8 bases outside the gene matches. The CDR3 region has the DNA TGTGCCAGCAGCCAGACAGGGGGCGGTGGCGGGGAGCTGTTTTTT. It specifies CASSQTGGGGGELFF.

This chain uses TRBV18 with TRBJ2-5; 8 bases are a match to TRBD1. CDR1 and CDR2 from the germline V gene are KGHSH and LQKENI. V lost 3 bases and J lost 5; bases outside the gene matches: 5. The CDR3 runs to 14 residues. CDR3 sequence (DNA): TGTGCCAGCTCACCGGCAGGGGGCCTGGAGACCCAGTACTTC. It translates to CASSPAGGLETQYF.

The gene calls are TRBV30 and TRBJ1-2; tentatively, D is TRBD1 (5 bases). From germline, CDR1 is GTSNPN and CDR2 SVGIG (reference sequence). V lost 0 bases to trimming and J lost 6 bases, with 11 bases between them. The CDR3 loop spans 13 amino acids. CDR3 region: CAWSVHIRDGYTF. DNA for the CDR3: TGTGCCTGGAGTGTACACATCAGGGATGGCTACACCTTC.

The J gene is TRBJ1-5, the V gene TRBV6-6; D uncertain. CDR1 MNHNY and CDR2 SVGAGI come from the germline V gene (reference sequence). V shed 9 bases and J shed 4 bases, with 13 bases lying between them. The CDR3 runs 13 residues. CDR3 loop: CASRGSLNQPQHF. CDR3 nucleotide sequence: TGTGCCAGTCGAGGTTCCTTGAATCAGCCCCAGCATTTT.

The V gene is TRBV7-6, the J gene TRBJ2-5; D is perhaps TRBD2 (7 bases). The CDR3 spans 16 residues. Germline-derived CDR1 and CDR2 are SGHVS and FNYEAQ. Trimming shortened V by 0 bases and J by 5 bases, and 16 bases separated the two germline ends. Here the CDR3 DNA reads TGTGCCAGCAGCTTAGCGAGTTGGGGGGGCGAGGAGACCCAGTACTTC. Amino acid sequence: CASSLASWGGEETQYF.

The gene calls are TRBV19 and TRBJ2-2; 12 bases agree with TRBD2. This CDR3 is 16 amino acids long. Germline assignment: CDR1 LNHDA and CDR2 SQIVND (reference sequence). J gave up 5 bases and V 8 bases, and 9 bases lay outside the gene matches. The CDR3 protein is CASRFRTSGITGELFF. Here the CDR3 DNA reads TGTGCCAGTCGATTCCGGACTAGCGGGATTACCGGGGAGCTGTTTTTT. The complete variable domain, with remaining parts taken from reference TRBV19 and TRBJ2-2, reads DGGITQSPKYLFRKEGQNVTLSCEQNLNHDAMYWYRQDPGQGLRLIYYSQIVNDFQKGDIAEGYSVSREKKESFPLTVTSAQKNPTAFYLCASRFRTSGITGELFFGEGSRLTVL.

CDR3 in amino acids: CASSVAGFSTDTQYF. CDR3 sequence (DNA): TGTGCCAGCAGCGTAGCGGGGTTTAGCACAGATACGCAGTATTTT. The chain uses TRBV9 and TRBJ2-3; maybe TRBD2 (5 bases). Germline assignment: CDR1 SGDLS and CDR2 YYNGEE. V dropped 0 bases and J dropped 0 bases, with 8 bases sitting between them. The CDR3 consists of 15 residues.

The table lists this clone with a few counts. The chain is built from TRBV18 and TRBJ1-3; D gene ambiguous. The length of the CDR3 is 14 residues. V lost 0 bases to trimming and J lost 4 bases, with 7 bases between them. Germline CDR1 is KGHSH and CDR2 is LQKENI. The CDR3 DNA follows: TGTGCCAGCTCACCACCCGGGGAGGGAAACACCATATATTTT. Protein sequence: CASSPPGEGNTIYF.

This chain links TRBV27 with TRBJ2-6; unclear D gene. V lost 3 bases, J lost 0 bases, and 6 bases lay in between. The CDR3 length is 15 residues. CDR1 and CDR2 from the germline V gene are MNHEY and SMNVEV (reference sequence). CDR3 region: CASSLWSSGANVLTF. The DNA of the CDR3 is TGTGCCAGCAGTTTGTGGAGCTCTGGGGCCAACGTCCTGACTTTC.

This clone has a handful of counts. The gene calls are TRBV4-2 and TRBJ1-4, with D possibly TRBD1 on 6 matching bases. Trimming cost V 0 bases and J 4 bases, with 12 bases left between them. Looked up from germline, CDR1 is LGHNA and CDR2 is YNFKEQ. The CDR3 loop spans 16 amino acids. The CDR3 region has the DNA TGTGCCAGCAGCCAAGATCGGGCAGGGGATAATGAAAAACTGTTTTTT. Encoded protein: CASSQDRAGDNEKLFF.